The next 9 T cell receptor beta chains were all read from a single sample in a study of a mutant IDH1 vaccine in newly diagnosed glioma. The time point here: baseline, week 1 (first vaccination visit). Treatment noted: pre-vaccination baseline after standard-of-care therapy. TCRdb keeps only in-frame clones here, not all; method: immunoSEQ multiplex PCR. The sample carries tens of thousands of clones, around 79% recorded once. Source: PBMCs, taken from a glioma patient treated with radiotherapy, temozolomide or both. Receptor source: a middle-aged man with glioma. Some clones in this sample may be carry-over from other donors' samples.

The chain combines TRBV4-1 with TRBJ1-4; maybe TRBD1 (6 bases). Deletions cut 0 bases from V and 3 bases from J, with 8 bases between. This CDR3 is built from 15 residues. Per the germline V gene, CDR1 is MGHRA and CDR2 is YSYEKL. DNA of the CDR3: TGCGCCAGCAGCCAAGAGCACAGGGCTAATGAAAAACTGTTTTTT. Its translation is CASSQEHRANEKLFF.

Many counts were recorded for this clone. The chain links TRBV7-9 to TRBJ1-6; D unclear. The V and J ends lost 4 bases and 8 bases respectively, with 9 bases between them. The CDR3 spans 13 residues. Germline CDR1 reads SEHNR; CDR2 reads FQNEAQ (reference sequence). The CDR3 loop is CASSSLPDSPLHF. CDR3 in DNA: TGTGCCAGCAGCTCCCTACCGGATTCACCCCTCCACTTT.

This clone was found a few times. The chain recombines TRBV19 with TRBJ1-6; TRBD1 might be the D (5 bases). Germline V gene sequence: CDR1 LNHDA, CDR2 SQIVND (reference sequence). Trimming took off 7 bases at V and 4 bases at J, with 11 bases between the two ends. This CDR3 is built from 14 residues. CDR3 residues: CASTTGGYNSPLHF. In nucleotides, the CDR3 is TGTGCCAGTACCACCGGGGGGTATAATTCACCCCTCCACTTT.

CDR3 protein: CASLAGGAEDEQYF. For the CDR3, the DNA is TGTGCCAGCCTCGCGGGAGGGGCCGAGGACGAGCAGTACTTC. V is TRBV2 and J is TRBJ2-7, with TRBD2 identical over 9 bases. From germline, CDR1 is SNHLY and CDR2 FYNNEI. After removal of 8 bases from V and 5 bases from J, the junction contained 10 bases not matched to a gene. The CDR3 is 14 amino acids.

This clone showed up just a few times. V usage is TRBV7-9 and J usage is TRBJ1-1; 11 positions agree with TRBD1. CDR3 length: 17 amino acids. Losses at the gene ends were 5 bases for V and 7 bases for J; bases not matched to a gene: 15. CDR1 SEHNR and CDR2 FQNEAQ come from the germline V gene (reference sequence). CDR3 DNA sequence: TGTGCCAGCAGCCACCGGACAGGGGGCGATTCATTCGGTGAAGCTTTCTTT. Encoded protein: CASSHRTGGDSFGEAFF. The variable domain in full, with the rest retrieved from reference TRBV7-9 and TRBJ1-1, is DTGVSQNPRHKITKRGQNVTFRCDPISEHNRLYWYRQTLGQGPEFLTYFQNEAQLEKSRLLSDRFSAERPKGSFSTLEIQRTEQGDSAMYLCASSHRTGGDSFGEAFFGQGTRLTVV.

This chain links TRBV7-9 with TRBJ1-1; D gene unclear. The germline V and J ends were trimmed by 1 base and 0 bases, with 9 bases remaining between them. Germline CDR1 is SEHNR and CDR2 is FQNEAQ (reference sequence). This CDR3 contains 15 residues. The DNA for the CDR3 is TGTGCCAGCAGCTTAGGGGGATACTTGAACACTGAAGCTTTCTTT. Protein sequence: CASSLGGYLNTEAFF.

In nucleotides, the CDR3 is TGCAGTGCTAATACAGGGTCCGAGCAGTACTTC. This sequence encodes CSANTGSEQYF. The chain recombines TRBV20-1 with TRBJ2-7; D is perhaps TRBD1 (6 bases). The germline V and J ends were trimmed by 4 bases and 6 bases, with 10 bases remaining between them. Germline values: CDR1 DFQATT, CDR2 SNEGSKA (reference sequence). The CDR3 has 11 residues.

The chain recombines TRBV6-4 with TRBJ2-1; TRBD2 matches at 8 bases. Germline lookup yields CDR1 MRHNA and CDR2 SNTAGT. Trimming at V came to 10 bases and at J to 7 bases, leaving 9 bases not matched to a gene. CDR3 length: 13 residues. The CDR3 here is CATSRGGANEQFF. CDR3 sequence (DNA): TGTGCCACCTCCCGGGGGGGGGCGAATGAGCAGTTCTTC.

The chain carries TRBV2 and TRBJ1-2, with D maybe TRBD1 (6 bases). The V and J ends lost 6 bases and 2 bases respectively, with 10 bases between them. This CDR3 spans 13 amino acids. The germline gives CDR1 SNHLY, CDR2 FYNNEI. CDR3 region: CASRTGLNYGYTF. CDR3 DNA sequence: TGTGCCAGCAGAACAGGGCTAAACTATGGCTACACCTTC. Full variable domain (rest looked up from reference TRBV2 and TRBJ1-2): EPEVTQTPSHQVTQMGQEVILRCVPISNHLYFYWYRQILGQKVEFLVSFYNNEISEKSEIFDDQFSVERPDGSNFTLKIRSTKLEDSAMYFCASRTGLNYGYTFGSGTRLTVV.